This T cell receptor beta chain comes out of a study of OX40 agonist ivuxolimab in advanced cancers. Study-wide background: In this trial design, patients received ivuxolimab intravenously at 0.01 to 10 mg/kg every 2 weeks. Partial response was recorded in three patients: one hepatocellular carcinoma and two cutaneous melanoma cases. Regarding the study as a whole: CD4+ and CD8+ blood T cells expanded clonally by week 6 at 0.1 to 3.0 mg/kg.

Generated by immunoSEQ multiplex PCR, the TCRdb table keeps only in-frame clones and is missing some. The sample carries approximately 10,000 clones, about 75% recorded once. Turning to this clone: The antigen is not known.

The sample consisted of CD4+ or CD8+ T cells sorted from blood, taken in a trial of the OX40 agonist ivuxolimab. The sequence was obtained from an adult with an advanced solid tumor such as melanoma, head and neck, liver or kidney cancer.

The CDR3 loop reads CASSFSPDTEAFF. The CDR3 DNA reads as TGTGCCAGCAGTTTTTCCCCTGATACTGAAGCTTTCTTT. V gene TRBV27 combines with J gene TRBJ1-1, with D unresolved. V lost 3 bases, J lost 5 bases, and 10 bases lay in between. The CDR3 sequence is 13 residues long. Looked up from germline, CDR1 is MNHEY and CDR2 is SMNVEV (reference sequence).